The TCR beta chain under discussion was sequenced for a study of shared clonotypes between healthy human individuals. Turning to this clone: What it recognizes is unknown.

Study results and caveats: Estimated richness was generally greater in naive than memory subsets. Sorted-subset sequencing was shown by rarefaction to be incomplete despite large depth. Generation of non-shared clonotypes was less probable than generation of clonotypes shared by all four donors.

Here immunoSEQ multiplex PCR was the method, and the copy in TCRdb shows in-frame clones only, minus some. The sample holds some 2 million clones; 85% to 95% are singletons and the top ten take approximately 0.13%. Germline CDR1 and CDR2: KGHSH and LQKENI. V shed 3 bases and J 6 bases; nucleotides not matched to a gene: 3. The CDR3 consists of 14 residues. Splitting of CD4+ cells produced CD45RA+ naive and CD45RA-negative memory subsets. This chain connects TRBV18 to TRBJ1-3, with 9 bases identical to TRBD1. This sequence was found in a man aged 18-30 years in good health. The sample consisted of naive CD4+ T cells sorted from blood. Subset indicated: CD45RA+ positively selected. For the CDR3, the DNA is TGTGCCAGCTCACCGGGACAGGGCGAAAACACCATATATTTT. Its protein product is CASSPGQGENTIYF.